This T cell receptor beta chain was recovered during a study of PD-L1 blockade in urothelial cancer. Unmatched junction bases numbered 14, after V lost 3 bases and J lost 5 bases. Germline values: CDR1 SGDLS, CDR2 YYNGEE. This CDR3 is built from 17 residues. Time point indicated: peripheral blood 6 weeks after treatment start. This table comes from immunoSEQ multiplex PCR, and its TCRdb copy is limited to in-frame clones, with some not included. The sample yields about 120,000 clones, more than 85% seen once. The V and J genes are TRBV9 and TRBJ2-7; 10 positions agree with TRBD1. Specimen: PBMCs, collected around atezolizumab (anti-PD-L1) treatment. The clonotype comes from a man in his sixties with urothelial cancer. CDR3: CASSAQRDRGLIHEQYF. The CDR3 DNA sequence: TGTGCCAGCAGCGCACAAAGAGACAGGGGGCTAATCCACGAGCAGTACTTC.